The clone carrying this T cell receptor beta chain occurred once. Profiled with immunoSEQ multiplex PCR; TCRdb holds only in-frame clones, not every one. The table lists 250,000 to 300,000 clones, about 85% of them singletons. This sample is drawn from a study of blood T cell repertoires in COVID-19. Trimming took 0 bases from V and 2 from J, leaving 11 bases between them. The CDR3 contains 16 residues. Germline V gene lookup returns CDR1 MNHEY and CDR2 SVGAGI. The V call is TRBV6-5, the J call TRBJ1-3, with D possibly TRBD1 on 6 matching bases. The origin of this receptor is a woman aged 50 to 60 who had recovered from COVID-19. Sequencing used peripheral blood. This CDR3 is CASSYSPGTPGNTIYF. CDR3 nucleotide sequence: TGTGCCAGCAGTTACTCTCCGGGGACACCTGGAAACACCATATATTTT.